The rows below give T cell receptor beta chains drawn from one sample of a study of blood T cell repertoires in COVID-19. Data came from immunoSEQ multiplex PCR; TCRdb stores just in-frame clones and leaves some out. The sample consists of under 8,000 clones, over 75% of them appearing once. Sequencing input: peripheral blood. These receptors all come from a man older than 75 with active COVID-19. The CDR3 runs from the conserved cysteine through the conserved F or W. The D gene is left open where the match is weak. Rows give clone size only sometimes, using once, few, many, or a class for an expanded clone.

j_gene	abundance	v_gene	d_gene	CDR3nt	CDR3aa
TRBJ1-5	.	TRBV5-1	TRBD1	TGCGCCAGCAGCCCGACAGGGGATCCAAATCAGCCCCAGCATTTT	CASSPTGDPNQPQHF
TRBJ2-7	.	TRBV12-3/TRBV12-4	.	TGTGCCAGCAGTTTTGGAGGCGAGCAGTACTTC	CASSFGGEQYF
TRBJ2-1	.	TRBV2	TRBD1	TGTGCCAGCATTTCCACACAGGGGGCCCCAGGTTTCTTC	CASISTQGAPGFF
TRBJ2-7	.	TRBV3-1/TRBV3-2	TRBD1	TGTGCCAGCAGCCATCCGACAGGGGCTAACTACGAGCAGTACTTC	CASSHPTGANYEQYF
TRBJ2-2	.	TRBV29-1	TRBD1	TGCAGCGTTGATACAGGGGGGACCGGGGAGCTGTTTTTT	CSVDTGGTGELFF
TRBJ2-5	.	TRBV19	.	TGTGCCACCTCCCAAGGGAGGGGGGAGACCCAGTACTTC	CATSQGRGETQYF
TRBJ1-2	.	TRBV5-8	.	TGTGCCAGCAGCTTGGGACATTCCAACTATGGCTACACCTTC	CASSLGHSNYGYTF
TRBJ2-1	.	TRBV24-1	TRBD1	TGTGCCACCCAGAAGACAGATACAGGGGGCCGAAATGAGCAGTTCTTC	CATQKTDTGGRNEQFF
TRBJ2-2	.	TRBV18	TRBD1	TGTGCCAGCTCATCATCCGGGACAGGGTCGGTCGGGGAGCTGTTTTTT	CASSSSGTGSVGELFF
TRBJ1-5	.	TRBV19	TRBD1	TGTGCCAGTAGGCATCAGGACAGGGCGAATCAGCCCCAGCATTTT	CASRHQDRANQPQHF
TRBJ1-1	.	TRBV5-1	.	TGCGCCAGCAGGTACGGGACTGAAGCTTTCTTT	CASRYGTEAFF
TRBJ1-1	.	TRBV10-1	.	TGCGCCAGCAGAGACAATAGGAACACTGAAGCTTTCTTT	CASRDNRNTEAFF
TRBJ2-3	.	TRBV12-3/TRBV12-4	.	TGTGCCAGCAGTTCCCGACAGTTAGATACGCAGTATTTT	CASSSRQLDTQYF
TRBJ1-5	.	TRBV30	TRBD1	TGTGCCTGGAGTGTAAACAGGGGAGGAGGGAGCAATCAGCCCCAGCATTTT	CAWSVNRGGGSNQPQHF
TRBJ2-2	.	TRBV6-5	.	TGTGCCAGCAGTACAGGAAACACCGGGGAGCTGTTTTTT	CASSTGNTGELFF
TRBJ2-6	.	TRBV18	.	TGTGCCAGCTCACCACAGGGACTTATGGGTGGGGCCAACGTCCTGACTTTC	CASSPQGLMGGANVLTF
TRBJ2-7	.	TRBV5-4	TRBD2	TGTGCCAGCAGCTATCAGCGGGAGGACTACGAGCAGTACTTC	CASSYQREDYEQYF
TRBJ2-1	.	TRBV19	TRBD2	TGTGCCAGTAGTATGCGAGGACTAGCGGGAGTGAGCTCCTACAATGAGCAGTTCTTC	CASSMRGLAGVSSYNEQFF
TRBJ1-4	.	TRBV30	.	TGTGCCTGGAGTGGCCTGGACGGAAGAGGAGGCGAAAAACTGTTTTTT	CAWSGLDGRGGEKLFF
TRBJ2-3	.	TRBV28	.	TGTGCCAGCAGAGCTTACCAGGGTAAAAGCACAGATACGCAGTATTTT	CASRAYQGKSTDTQYF
TRBJ2-7	.	TRBV5-4	.	TGTGCCAGCAGCTTATCGGGCAGACTAGAAACTTACGAGCAGTACTTC	CASSLSGRLETYEQYF
TRBJ2-7	.	TRBV9	.	TGTGCCAGCAGCCCGGGTTGGGGGCTGAACGAGCAGTACTTC	CASSPGWGLNEQYF
TRBJ2-3	.	TRBV4-3	TRBD2	TGCGCCAGCAGCCATTTATCCGGACTAGCGGACACAGATACGCAGTATTTT	CASSHLSGLADTDTQYF
TRBJ2-6	.	TRBV10-2	TRBD1	TGCGCCAGCAGTGAGCTGGGACAGACCCCCTCTGGGGCCAACGTCCTGACTTTC	CASSELGQTPSGANVLTF
TRBJ2-7	.	TRBV27	TRBD2	TGTGCCAGCAGGCCAGCGGGGTCTCGCCAGGGCGAGCAGTACTTC	CASRPAGSRQGEQYF
TRBJ2-7	.	TRBV7-2	TRBD2	TGTGCCAGCAGCTCTAGGAGGACTAGCGGGAGCCAAGACGAGCAGTACTTC	CASSSRRTSGSQDEQYF
TRBJ2-3	.	TRBV13	.	TGTGCCAGCAGCTTCCCCGGAGCAGATACGCAGTATTTT	CASSFPGADTQYF
TRBJ1-2	.	TRBV28	.	TGTGCCAGCAGTCTCGGGGGGATGCATGGCTACACCTTC	CASSLGGMHGYTF
TRBJ1-2	once	TRBV21-1	.	TGTGCCAGCAGCCCGACAGGGCCCTATGGCTACACCTTC	CASSPTGPYGYTF
TRBJ1-2	.	TRBV6-1	.	TGTGCCAGCAGTGAAAGGGGACTTAACTATGGCTACACCTTC	CASSERGLNYGYTF
TRBJ2-2	once	TRBV24-1	.	TGTGCCACCACCGGGTCCTACACCGGGGAGCTGTTTTTT	CATTGSYTGELFF
TRBJ1-5	.	TRBV28	TRBD1	TGTGCCAGCAGTCCAGGACAGGGGGCTAGGAGCAATCAGCCCCAGCATTTT	CASSPGQGARSNQPQHF
TRBJ2-1	.	TRBV30	TRBD1	TGTGCCTGGAGCCCCGACAGGGTGGGTATCAATGAGCAGTTCTTC	CAWSPDRVGINEQFF
TRBJ2-5	.	TRBV27	.	TGTGCCAGCAGTCCTTGGCGACTAGACTTGAAGACCCAGTACTTC	CASSPWRLDLKTQYF
TRBJ2-4	.	TRBV2	.	TGTGCCAGCAGTCCCTCTGGGGGGTTGGCCAAAAACATTCAGTACTTC	CASSPSGGLAKNIQYF
TRBJ2-1	.	TRBV2	.	TGTGCCAGCAGTGAAGTGGGCAGCGGGCAGTTCTTC	CASSEVGSGQFF
TRBJ1-2	.	TRBV15	TRBD1	TGTGCCACCAGCAGAGGGGGACAGGGGCACTATGGCTACACCTTC	CATSRGGQGHYGYTF
TRBJ2-7	.	TRBV12-2	.	TGTGCAAGTCGCTCAGGCTACGAGCAGTACTTC	CASRSGYEQYF
TRBJ2-5	.	TRBV28	.	TGTGCCAGTAGGACGGCAGGGTCCCAAGAGACCCAGTACTTC	CASRTAGSQETQYF
TRBJ2-3	once	TRBV5-1	TRBD2	TGCGCCAGCAGCTCCTCCGTGGATAGCGGGTCAACGCAGTATTTT	CASSSSVDSGSTQYF
TRBJ1-2	few	TRBV19	TRBD1	TGTGCCAGTAGTAGCCAGGCGGGACAGGGGACGGAGGGCTACACCTTC	CASSSQAGQGTEGYTF
TRBJ2-7	.	TRBV5-6	TRBD2	TGTGCCAGCAGCCCGGGCGGACTAGCGGGAGCCCTCTACGAGCAGTACTTC	CASSPGGLAGALYEQYF
TRBJ2-6	.	TRBV5-1	.	TGCGCCAGCAGCTCACCTACGGTCGTGAGCTCTGGGGCCAACGTCCTGACTTTC	CASSSPTVVSSGANVLTF
TRBJ2-1	once	TRBV18	TRBD1	TGTGCCAGCTCACCCGGGACAGGGTCCTACAATGAGCAGTTCTTC	CASSPGTGSYNEQFF
TRBJ1-5	.	TRBV28	.	TGTGCCAGCCATAGCAATCAGCCCCAGCATTTT	CASHSNQPQHF
TRBJ2-5	.	TRBV5-1	.	TGCGCCAGCACTATGGGAGGTTTCGAGACCCAGTACTTC	CASTMGGFETQYF
TRBJ2-7	.	TRBV4-1	TRBD2	TGCGCCAGCAGCCAGGGACTAGCAAAGAAACACTACGAGCAGTACTTC	CASSQGLAKKHYEQYF
TRBJ2-3	.	TRBV12-5	.	TGTGCTAGTTCTCTCCGAGAAGATACGCAGTATTTT	CASSLREDTQYF
TRBJ2-1	.	TRBV28	.	TGTGCCAGCAGGAGGCATGGTAGCGGAAATGAGCAGTTCTTC	CASRRHGSGNEQFF
TRBJ2-5	.	TRBV3-1/TRBV3-2	.	TGTGCCAGCAGCCGCGAACCGGTCCAGTACTTC	CASSREPVQYF
TRBJ2-5	.	TRBV7-9	TRBD1	TGTGCCAGCAGCTTAGGGGGGACCCGGGACAGGGAGACCCAGTACTTC	CASSLGGTRDRETQYF